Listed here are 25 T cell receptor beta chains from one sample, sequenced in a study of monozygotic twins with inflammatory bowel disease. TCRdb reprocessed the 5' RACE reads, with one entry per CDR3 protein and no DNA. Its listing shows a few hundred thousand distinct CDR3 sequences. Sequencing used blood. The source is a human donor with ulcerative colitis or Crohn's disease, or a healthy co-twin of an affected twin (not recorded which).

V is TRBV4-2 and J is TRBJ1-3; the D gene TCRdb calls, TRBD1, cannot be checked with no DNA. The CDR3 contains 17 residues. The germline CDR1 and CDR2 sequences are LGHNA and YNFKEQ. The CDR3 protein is CASSQEETGNSGNTIYF.

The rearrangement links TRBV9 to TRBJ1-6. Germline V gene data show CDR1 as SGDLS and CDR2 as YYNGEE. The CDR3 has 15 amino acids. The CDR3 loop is CASSVGLVGNSPLHF.

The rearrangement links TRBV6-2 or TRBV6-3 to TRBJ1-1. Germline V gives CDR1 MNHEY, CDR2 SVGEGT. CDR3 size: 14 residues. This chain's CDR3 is CASSVSSWGTEAFF.

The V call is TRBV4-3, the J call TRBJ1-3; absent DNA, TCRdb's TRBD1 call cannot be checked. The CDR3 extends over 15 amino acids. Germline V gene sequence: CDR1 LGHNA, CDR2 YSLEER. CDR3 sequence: CASSQDMGVGNTIYF.

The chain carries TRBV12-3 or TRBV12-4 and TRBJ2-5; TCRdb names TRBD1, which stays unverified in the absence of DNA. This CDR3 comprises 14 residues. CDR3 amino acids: CASSWGTAQETQYF.

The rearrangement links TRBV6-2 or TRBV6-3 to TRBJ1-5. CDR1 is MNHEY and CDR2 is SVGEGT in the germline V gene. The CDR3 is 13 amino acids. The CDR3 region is CASRRLEKNPQHF.

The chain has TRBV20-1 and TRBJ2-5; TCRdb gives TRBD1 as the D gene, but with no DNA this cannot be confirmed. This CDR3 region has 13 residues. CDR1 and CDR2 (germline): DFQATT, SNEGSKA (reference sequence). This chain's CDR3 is CSAIDDRQETQYF.

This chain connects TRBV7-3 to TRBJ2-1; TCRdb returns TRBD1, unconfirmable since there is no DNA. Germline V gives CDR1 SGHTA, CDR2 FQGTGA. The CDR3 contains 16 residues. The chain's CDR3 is CASSLFPPGRSNEQFF.

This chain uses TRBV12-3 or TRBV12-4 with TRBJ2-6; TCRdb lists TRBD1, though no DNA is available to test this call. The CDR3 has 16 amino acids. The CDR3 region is CASSRGQVSGANVLTF.

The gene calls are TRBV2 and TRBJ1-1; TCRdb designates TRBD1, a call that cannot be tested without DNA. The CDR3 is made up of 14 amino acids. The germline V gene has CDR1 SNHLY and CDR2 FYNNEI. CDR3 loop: CASSEVRVNTEAFF.

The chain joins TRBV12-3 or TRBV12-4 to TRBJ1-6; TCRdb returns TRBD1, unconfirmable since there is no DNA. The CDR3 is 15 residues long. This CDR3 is CASSPRRTGNSPLHF.

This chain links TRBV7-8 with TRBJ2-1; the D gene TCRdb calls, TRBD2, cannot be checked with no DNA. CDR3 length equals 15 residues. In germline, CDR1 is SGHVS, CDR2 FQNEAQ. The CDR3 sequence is CASSLLAGGRDEQFF.

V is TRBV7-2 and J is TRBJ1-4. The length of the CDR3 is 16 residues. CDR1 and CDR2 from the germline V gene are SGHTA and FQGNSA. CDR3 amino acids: CASSFMSGEGRRKLFF. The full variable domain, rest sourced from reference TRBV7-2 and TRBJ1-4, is GAGVSQSPSNKVTEKGKDVELRCDPISGHTALYWYRQSLGQGLEFLIYFQGNSAPDKSGLPSDRFSAERTGGSVSTLTIQRTQQEDSAVYLCASSFMSGEGRRKLFFGSGTQLSVL.

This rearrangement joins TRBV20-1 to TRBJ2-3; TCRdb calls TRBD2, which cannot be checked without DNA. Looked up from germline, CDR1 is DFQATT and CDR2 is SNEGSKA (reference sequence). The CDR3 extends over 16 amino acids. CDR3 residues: CSARNVAGDPTDTQYF.

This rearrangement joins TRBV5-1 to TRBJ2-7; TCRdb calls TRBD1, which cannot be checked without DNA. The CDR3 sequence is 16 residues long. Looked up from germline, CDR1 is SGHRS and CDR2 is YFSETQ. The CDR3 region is CASSLTGALTVDEQYF.

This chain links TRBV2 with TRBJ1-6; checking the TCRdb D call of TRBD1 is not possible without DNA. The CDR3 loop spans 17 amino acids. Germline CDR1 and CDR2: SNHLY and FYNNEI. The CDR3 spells CASSAHRDRGLNSPLHF.

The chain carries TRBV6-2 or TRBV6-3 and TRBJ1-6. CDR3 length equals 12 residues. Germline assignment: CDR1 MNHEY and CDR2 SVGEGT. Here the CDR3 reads CASSYGYSPLHF.

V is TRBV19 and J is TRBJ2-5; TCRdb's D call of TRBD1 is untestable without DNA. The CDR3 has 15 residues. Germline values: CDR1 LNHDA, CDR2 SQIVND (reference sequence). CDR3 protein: CATRPGGTGGETQYF.

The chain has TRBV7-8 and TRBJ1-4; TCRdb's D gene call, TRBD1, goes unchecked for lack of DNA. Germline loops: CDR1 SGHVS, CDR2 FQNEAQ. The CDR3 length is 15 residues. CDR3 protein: CASSISGVTNEKLFF.

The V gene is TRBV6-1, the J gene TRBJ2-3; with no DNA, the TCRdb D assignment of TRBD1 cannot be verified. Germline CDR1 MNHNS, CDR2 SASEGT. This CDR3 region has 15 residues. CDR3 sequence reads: CASSRDRGRTDMQYF.

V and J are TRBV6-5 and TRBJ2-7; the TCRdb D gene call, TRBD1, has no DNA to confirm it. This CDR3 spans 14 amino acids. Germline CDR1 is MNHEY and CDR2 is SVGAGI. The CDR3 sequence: CASSYQGGSYEQYF.

CDR3 region: CASSTRQGRGIQGETQYF. The chain carries TRBV12-3 or TRBV12-4 and TRBJ2-5; absent DNA, TCRdb's TRBD1 call cannot be checked. There are 18 residues in the CDR3.

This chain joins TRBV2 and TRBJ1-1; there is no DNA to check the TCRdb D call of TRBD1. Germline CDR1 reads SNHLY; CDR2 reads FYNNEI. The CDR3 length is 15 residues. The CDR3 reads CASSEDRGLYTEAFF.

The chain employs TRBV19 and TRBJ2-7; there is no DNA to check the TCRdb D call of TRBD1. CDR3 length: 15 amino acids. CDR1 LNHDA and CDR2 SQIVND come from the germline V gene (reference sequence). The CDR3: CASSSPGTVVYEQYF.

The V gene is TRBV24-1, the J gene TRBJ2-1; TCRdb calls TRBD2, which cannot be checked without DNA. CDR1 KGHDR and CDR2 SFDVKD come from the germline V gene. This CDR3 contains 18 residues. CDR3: CATSQTRGLYGSYNEQFF.